One and the same sample provided the 12 T cell receptor beta chains below, sequenced in a study of CD8+CD57+ T cells in acquired aplastic anemia. The authors sequenced patients whose flow cytometry had shown CD8+CD57+ cell expansion. Genomic DNA constituted the template upon which TCR beta VDJ and CDR3 profiling was performed. TCRdb used MiXCR to reprocess the reads, holding one entry per CDR3 protein. The top ten hold more than 0.85% of the sample, which has some 170,000 distinct CDR3 sequences, under 55% seen once. The sequenced sample consisted of sorted CD4+, CD8+, or CD8+CD57+ T cells (not recorded which) from PBMCs. These receptors all come from a human donor with aplastic anemia.

The genes are TRBV9 and TRBJ1-5; D unclear. Germline V gene lookup returns CDR1 SGDLS and CDR2 YYNGEE. The CDR3 has 15 amino acids. V shed 0 bases and J shed 0 bases, with 7 bases lying between them. Written as DNA, the CDR3 is TGTGCCAGCAGCGTAGAGGGCCTTAGCAATCAGCCCCAGCATTTT. Protein sequence: CASSVEGLSNQPQHF. The variable domain in full, with the rest retrieved from reference TRBV9 and TRBJ1-5, is DSGVTQTPKHLITATGQRVTLRCSPRSGDLSVYWYQQSLDQGLQFLIQYYNGEERAKGNILERFSAQQFPDLHSELNLSSLELGDSALYFCASSVEGLSNQPQHFGDGTRLSIL.

The rearrangement uses TRBV5-1 and TRBJ1-6, with D unclear. The germline V gene encodes CDR1 SGHRS and CDR2 YFSETQ. Trimming cost V 0 bases and J 8 bases, with 6 bases left between them. This CDR3 has 13 residues. The CDR3 sequence is CASSLEYDSPLHF. In DNA form, the CDR3 reads TGCGCCAGCAGCTTGGAGTATGATTCACCCCTCCACTTT.

The genes are TRBV2 and TRBJ2-3, with 8 bases fitting TRBD2. J lost 5 bases, V lost 5 bases, and 9 bases had no gene match. CDR1 and CDR2 from the germline V gene are SNHLY and FYNNEI. CDR3 length equals 15 residues. In nucleotides, the CDR3 is TGTGCCAGCAGTCAAACCGGGGGGGCCGTAGATACGCAGTATTTT. Residues: CASSQTGGAVDTQYF.

Many counts were recorded for this clonotype. A much larger clone is a single base away; this may be a read error. The CDR3 does not end in the conserved phenylalanine or tryptophan, so this is likely a read error. V and J are TRBV7-2 and TRBJ1-6; TRBD1 matches at 10 bases. After removal of 5 bases from V and 10 bases from J, the junction contained 11 bases not matched to a gene. In germline, CDR1 is SGHTA, CDR2 FQGNSA. The CDR3 is made up of 16 amino acids. CDR3 nucleotide sequence: TGTGCCAGCAGCCTACTGACAGGGACAGGGGCCTCACCCCTCCACCTT. It yields the protein CASSLLTGTGASPLHL.

This clonotype was observed once. CDR3 in amino acids: CASMGLAGGTDTQYF. CDR3 nucleotides: TGTGCCAGTATGGGACTAGCGGGAGGCACAGATACGCAGTATTTT. The chain joins TRBV19 to TRBJ2-3; TRBD2 matches 14 bases. Germline trimming cut 7 bases from V and 1 base from J; bases unmatched to any gene: 1. Per the germline V gene, CDR1 is LNHDA and CDR2 is SQIVND (reference sequence). This CDR3 comprises 15 residues.

This clonotype was picked up one time. The chain has TRBV7-9 and TRBJ1-1; tentatively, D is TRBD1 (6 bases). In germline, CDR1 is SEHNR, CDR2 FQNEAQ (reference sequence). The CDR3 has 13 amino acids. V was shortened by 4 bases and J by 5 bases, with 11 bases between the two germline ends. The CDR3 sequence: CASSSDSLTEAFF. The CDR3 DNA reads TGTGCCAGCAGCTCGGACAGTCTAACTGAAGCTTTCTTT.

The rearrangement uses TRBV20-1 and TRBJ2-3, with 11 positions matching TRBD2. Germline lookup yields CDR1 DFQATT and CDR2 SNEGSKA (reference sequence). The trim removed 5 bases at V and 5 bases at J, leaving 9 bases unmatched. This CDR3 region has 15 residues. The CDR3 DNA reads as TGCAGTGCTTCTTTAGCGGGGGGGAGGGGAGATACGCAGTATTTT. It codes for CSASLAGGRGDTQYF.

With respect to this clonotype: A much more abundant neighbour one base away suggests this may be a read error. The chain combines TRBV19 with TRBJ2-1; 7 bases agree with TRBD2. The length of the CDR3 is 17 residues. Germline V gene data show CDR1 as LNHDA and CDR2 as SQIVND (reference sequence). In DNA form, the CDR3 reads TGTGCCGGTAGTCTCGCGCCCCCTAGCGGTTTCTACAATGAGCAGTTCTTC. It translates to CAGSLAPPSGFYNEQFF.

J is TRBJ1-1 and V is TRBV29-1, with D possibly being TRBD1 (5 bases). This CDR3 is built from 13 residues. Deletions cut 4 bases from V and 4 bases from J, with 13 bases between. CDR1 SQVTM and CDR2 ANQGSEA come from the germline V gene. The CDR3 DNA reads TGCAGCGTTGGAGGGGCAGGACTCACTGAAGCTTTCTTT. Translating gives CSVGGAGLTEAFF.

The chain combines TRBV10-3 with TRBJ2-1; tentative D call: TRBD2 (5 bases). V lost 10 bases, J lost 9 bases, and 16 bases lay in between. The CDR3 runs 12 residues. The germline CDR1 and CDR2 sequences are ENHRY and SYGVKD. CDR3 protein: CATMTGESEQFF. CDR3 DNA sequence: TGTGCCACAATGACCGGGGAAAGTGAGCAGTTCTTC.

The chain recombines TRBV10-3 with TRBJ1-1, with 11 positions matching TRBD1. The CDR3 is made up of 14 amino acids. Germline V lookup: CDR1 ENHRY, CDR2 SYGVKD. The trim removed 7 bases at V and 3 bases at J, leaving 4 bases unmatched. CDR3 sequence reads: CAIKGTGGDTEAFF. DNA for the CDR3: TGTGCCATCAAGGGGACAGGGGGTGACACTGAAGCTTTCTTT.

This clonotype was recorded at least ten times. The chain carries TRBV5-1 and TRBJ2-5; 10 positions match TRBD1. This CDR3 has 15 residues. Germline trimming cut 3 bases from V and 1 base from J; bases unmatched to any gene: 3. Per germline, CDR1 SGHRS and CDR2 YFSETQ. CDR3 in DNA: TGCGCCAGCAGCTCCGGACAGGGGGGCCAAGAGACCCAGTACTTC. Its protein product is CASSSGQGGQETQYF.